What follows is one TCR beta chain and its context. The sample originates from a study of T cell repertoires in cytomegalovirus infection. The CDR3 extends over 15 amino acids. The V gene end was trimmed by 6 bases and the J gene end by 5 bases; junction bases not matched to a gene: 12. TCRdb passed the reads through MiXCR, listing each CDR3 protein once. The profile shows some 400,000 distinct CDR3 sequences, approximately 33% of them singletons. The chain recombines TRBV12-3 or TRBV12-4 with TRBJ2-5; TRBD1 matches at 7 bases. This clonotype originated in a human donor in good health (CMV status not recorded). Some clones in this sample may be carry-over from other donors' samples. The sequencing input was PBMCs. The CDR3 DNA reads as TGTGCCAGCAGGCACATGACAGGGAGAACGGAGACCCAGTACTTC. Its translation is CASRHMTGRTETQYF.